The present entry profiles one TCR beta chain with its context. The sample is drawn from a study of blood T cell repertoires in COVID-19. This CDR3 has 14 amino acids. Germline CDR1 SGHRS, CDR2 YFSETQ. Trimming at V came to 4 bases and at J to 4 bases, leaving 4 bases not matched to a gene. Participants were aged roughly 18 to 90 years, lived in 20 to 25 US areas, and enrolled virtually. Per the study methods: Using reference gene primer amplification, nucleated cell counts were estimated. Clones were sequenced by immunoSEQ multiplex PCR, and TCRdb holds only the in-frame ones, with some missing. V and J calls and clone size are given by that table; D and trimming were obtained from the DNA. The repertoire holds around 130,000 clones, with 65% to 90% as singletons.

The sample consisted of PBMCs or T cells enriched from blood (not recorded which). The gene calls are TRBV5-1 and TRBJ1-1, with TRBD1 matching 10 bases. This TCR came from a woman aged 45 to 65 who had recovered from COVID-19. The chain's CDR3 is CASSTDRGLTEAFF. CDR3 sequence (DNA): TGCGCCAGCAGCACAGACAGGGGGCTCACTGAAGCTTTCTTT.